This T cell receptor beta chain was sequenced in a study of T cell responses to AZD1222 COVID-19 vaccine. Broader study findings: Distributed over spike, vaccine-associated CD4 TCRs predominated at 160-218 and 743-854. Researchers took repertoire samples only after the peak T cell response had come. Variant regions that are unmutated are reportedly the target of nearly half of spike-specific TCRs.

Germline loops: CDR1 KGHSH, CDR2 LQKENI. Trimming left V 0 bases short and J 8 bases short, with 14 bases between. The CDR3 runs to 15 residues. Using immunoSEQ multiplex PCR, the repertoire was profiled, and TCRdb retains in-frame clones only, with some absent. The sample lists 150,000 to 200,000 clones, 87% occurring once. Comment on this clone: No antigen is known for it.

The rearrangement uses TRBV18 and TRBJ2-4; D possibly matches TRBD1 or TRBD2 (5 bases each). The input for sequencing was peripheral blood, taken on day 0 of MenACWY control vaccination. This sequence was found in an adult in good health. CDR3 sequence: CASSPPRVDGDIQYF. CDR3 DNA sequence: TGTGCCAGCTCACCACCCAGGGTGGACGGGGACATTCAGTACTTC.